This T cell receptor (beta chain) emerged from a study of molecular identifiers for immune sequencing clone quantification. The study's findings and limits: For effector cells, clones above 20 RNA copies held over 97% of molecules; for naive cells, under 1%.

This clonotype was counted at least ten times. Its cognate antigen is unknown. Each CDR3 protein is one row after TCRdb ran MiXCR on the PCR reads. The data contain about 500,000 distinct CDR3 sequences, about a quarter of them singletons. The CDR3 extends over 15 amino acids. Trimming stripped 3 bases from V and 2 bases from J, with 16 bases between. Germline CDR1 reads SQVTM; CDR2 reads ANQGSEA. Sequences were obtained from naive CD8+ T cells from blood, with Jurkat cell RNA spiked in. Subset noted: FACS-sorted CD8+CD4-CCR7+CD45RA+ naive T cells. The receptor was derived from a human donor in good health. Some libraries in this study had Jurkat cell RNA spiked in. The rearrangement links TRBV29-1 to TRBJ2-5; D call uncertain. The CDR3, as DNA: TGCAGCGTTGATATAGTCGCGGCTCCTCAAGAGACCCAGTACTTC. It specifies CSVDIVAAPQETQYF.